This T cell receptor (beta chain) was recovered during a study of early T cells in non-severe SARS-CoV-2 infection. Study overall: Bulk RNA taken from unsorted whole blood was sequenced, leaving chains unpaired. The study, taken as a whole, reports: Anti-spike CD8 specificities were favored by VDJdb matching, whose results missed private and CD4 specificities.

Germline loops: CDR1 LNHDA, CDR2 SQIVND (reference sequence). CDR3 size: 13 residues. V lost 5 bases and J 1 base, leaving 8 bases between the germline ends. This clonotype has more than one count but fewer than ten. As yet, its antigen is unknown. Individual cDNA molecules were tagged with unique molecular identifiers. A single record per CDR3 protein comes from TCRdb applying MiXCR to the 5' RACE reads. The table has roughly 32,000 distinct CDR3 sequences, 6% to 7% seen once; the top ten hold about a third. J is TRBJ2-5 and V is TRBV19; D not resolved. This TCR was recovered from an adult who was a healthcare worker with PCR-confirmed SARS-CoV-2 infection or an uninfected control (not recorded which). The sequenced sample consisted of whole blood. The CDR3 is CASSSGSQETQYF. The CDR3 DNA is TGTGCCAGTAGTTCGGGCAGCCAAGAGACCCAGTACTTC. The full variable domain, rest sourced from reference TRBV19 and TRBJ2-5, is DGGITQSPKYLFRKEGQNVTLSCEQNLNHDAMYWYRQDPGQGLRLIYYSQIVNDFQKGDIAEGYSVSREKKESFPLTVTSAQKNPTAFYLCASSSGSQETQYFGPGTRLLVL.